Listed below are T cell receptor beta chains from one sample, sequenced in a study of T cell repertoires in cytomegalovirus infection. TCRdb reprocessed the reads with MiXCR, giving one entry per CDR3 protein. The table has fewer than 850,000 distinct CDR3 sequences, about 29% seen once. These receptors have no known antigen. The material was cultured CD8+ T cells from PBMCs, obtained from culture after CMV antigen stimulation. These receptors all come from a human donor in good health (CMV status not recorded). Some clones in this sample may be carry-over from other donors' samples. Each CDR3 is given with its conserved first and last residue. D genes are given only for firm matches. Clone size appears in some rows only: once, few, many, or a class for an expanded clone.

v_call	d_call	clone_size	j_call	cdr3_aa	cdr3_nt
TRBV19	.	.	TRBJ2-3	CASSIDRYFSSTDTQYF	TGTGCCAGTAGTATTGACAGATATTTCTCTAGCACAGATACGCAGTATTTT
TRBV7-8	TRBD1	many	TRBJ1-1	CASSLKGARMNTEAFF	TGTGCCAGCAGCTTAAAGGGGGCGCGGATGAACACTGAAGCTTTCTTT
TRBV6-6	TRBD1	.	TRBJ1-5	CASGTGGPYSNQPQHF	TGTGCTTCCGGGACAGGGGGCCCATATAGCAATCAGCCCCAGCATTTT
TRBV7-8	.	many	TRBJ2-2	CASSYGTLNTGELFF	TGTGCCAGCAGTTACGGGACACTGAACACCGGGGAGCTGTTTTTT
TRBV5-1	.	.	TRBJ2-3	CASSLVSPGDTQYF	TGCGCCAGCAGCTTGGTTAGCCCCGGGGATACGCAGTATTTT
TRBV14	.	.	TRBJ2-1	CASSQADSYNEQFF	TGTGCCAGCAGCCAGGCAGACTCCTACAATGAGCAGTTCTTC
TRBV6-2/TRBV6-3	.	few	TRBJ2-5	CASIPGPRETQYF	TGTGCCAGCATTCCTGGCCCCCGGGAGACCCAGTACTTC
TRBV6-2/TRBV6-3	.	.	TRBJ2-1	CASSSGKSNFWVQFF	TGTGCCAGCAGTTCAGGCAAGTCCAACTTCTGGGTGCAGTTCTTC
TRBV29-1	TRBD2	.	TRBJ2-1	CSVGTGTSAYNEQFF	TGCAGCGTGGGAACCGGGACTAGTGCCTACAATGAGCAGTTCTTC
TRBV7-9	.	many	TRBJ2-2	CASSLVGGTGELFF	TGTGCCAGCAGCTTAGTTGGGGGCACCGGGGAGCTGTTTTTT
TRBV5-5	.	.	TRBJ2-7	CASGLRTFYEQYF	TGTGCCAGCGGGTTGAGGACATTCTACGAGCAGTACTTC
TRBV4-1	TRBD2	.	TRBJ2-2	CASSQDLLAGVGGELFF	TGCGCCAGCAGCCAAGATTTGCTAGCGGGGGTCGGCGGGGAGCTGTTTTTT
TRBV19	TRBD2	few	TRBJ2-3	CASSMRGSTDTQYF	TGTGCCAGTAGTATGCGGGGGAGCACAGATACGCAGTATTTT
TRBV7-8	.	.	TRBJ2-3	CASMGPNTDTQYF	TGTGCCAGCATGGGACCAAATACAGATACGCAGTATTTT
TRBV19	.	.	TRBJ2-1	CASSITGWNEQFF	TGTGCCAGTAGTATAACAGGGTGGAATGAGCAGTTCTTC
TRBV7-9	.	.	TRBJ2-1	CTSSLEGYLYNEQFF	TGTACCAGCAGCTTAGAGGGGTATCTCTACAATGAGCAGTTCTTC
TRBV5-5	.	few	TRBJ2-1	CASSLRLSSSYNEQFF	TGTGCCAGCAGCTTACGGCTTTCAAGCTCCTACAATGAGCAGTTCTTC
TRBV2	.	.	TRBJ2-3	CASSEAGIISTDTQYF	TGTGCCAGCAGTGAAGCCGGGATCATAAGCACAGATACGCAGTATTTT
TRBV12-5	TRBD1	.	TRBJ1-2	CASGSPDRGFGYTF	TGTGCTAGTGGTTCACCGGACAGGGGCTTTGGCTACACCTTC
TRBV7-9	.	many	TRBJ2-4	CASESGGTVENIQYF	TGTGCCAGCGAATCTGGAGGGACTGTCGAAAACATTCAGTACTTC
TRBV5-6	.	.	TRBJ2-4	CASSPGEELAKNIQYF	TGTGCCAGCAGCCCGGGGGAGGAACTAGCCAAAAACATTCAGTACTTC
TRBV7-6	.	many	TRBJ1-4	CAVGTEKLFF	TGTGCCGTCGGGACAGAAAAACTGTTTTTT
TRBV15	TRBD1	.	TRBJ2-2	CATSFRTGGFETGELFF	TGTGCCACCAGCTTCCGGACAGGGGGCTTTGAAACCGGGGAGCTGTTTTTT
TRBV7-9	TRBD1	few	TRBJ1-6	CASSLSGGEDSPLHF	TGTGCCAGCAGCTTATCAGGGGGCGAAGATTCACCCCTCCACTTT
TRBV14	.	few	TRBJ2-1	CASSLPLGESSYNEQFF	TGTGCCAGCAGCCTCCCCCTCGGGGAGAGCTCCTACAATGAGCAGTTCTTC
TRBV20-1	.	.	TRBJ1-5	CSAPHTGPPRDQPQHF	TGCAGTGCTCCCCATACTGGTCCCCCCAGGGATCAGCCCCAGCATTTT